This is a list of T cell receptor beta chains from one sample in a study of high-grade serous ovarian cancer treatment subgroups. TCRdb keeps only in-frame clones here, not all; method: immunoSEQ multiplex PCR. The sample has several thousand clones, around 75% seen once. Source material: tumor tissue. These receptors were collected from a human donor with high-grade serous ovarian cancer. CDR3s include the opening cysteine and the closing phenylalanine or tryptophan. D genes are given only for firm matches. Size is omitted from some rows. Given values are once, few, many or a class for expanded clones.

>NA|NA|TRBV6-1|TRBJ1-5|13
TGTGCCAGCAGCCCCATGCGGGGTCAGCCCCAGCATTTT
CASSPMRGQPQHF
>NA|NA|TRBV28|TRBJ1-2|13
TGTGCCAGCGGGTTGTCGGGGCCGGGGGGCTACACCTTC
CASGLSGPGGYTF
>NA|NA|TRBV7-2|TRBJ2-1|13
TGTGCCAGCAGCTTGGTTGGGAGCCCGGAGCAGTTCTTC
CASSLVGSPEQFF
>TRBD2|NA|TRBV7-2|TRBJ2-2|16
TGTGCCAGCAGCACCCCTAGCGGGAGGGTGAGCGGGGAGCTGTTTTTT
CASSTPSGRVSGELFF
>TRBD1|NA|TRBV9|TRBJ1-1|14
TGTGCCAGCAGCTCCATCCGGGACAGGGGTGCAGCTTTCTTT
CASSSIRDRGAAFF
>NA|NA|TRBV4-3|TRBJ2-1|15
TGCGCCAGCAGCCAAGAGGGGCGACAACACAATGAGCAGTTCTTC
CASSQEGRQHNEQFF
>TRBD1|few|TRBV7-6|TRBJ2-3|14
TGTGCCAGCAGCCGGGACAGGGTCACAGATACGCAGTATTTT
CASSRDRVTDTQYF
>NA|NA|TRBV7-8|TRBJ2-6|16
TGTGCCAGCAGCTCTACCACAGCCTCTGGGGCCAACGTCCTGACTTTC
CASSSTTASGANVLTF
>TRBD1|NA|TRBV28|TRBJ2-7|11
TGTGCCAGCAGTCCCCCGGGACAGGCGCACTTC
CASSPPGQAHF
>NA|NA|TRBV2|TRBJ2-6|13
TGTGCCAGCATGAGCTCTGGGGCCAACGTCCTGACTTTC
CASMSSGANVLTF
>NA|medium-sized|TRBV30|TRBJ1-1|13
TGTGCCTGGAGTGAAGGAGTGAACACTGAAGCTTTCTTT
CAWSEGVNTEAFF
>NA|NA|TRBV4-3|TRBJ2-1|18
TGCGCCAGCAGCCAAGACTTGGACGCCTCGAGCTCCTACAATGAGCAGTTCTTC
CASSQDLDASSSYNEQFF
>NA|NA|TRBV28|TRBJ2-7|15
TGTGCCAGCGGCCCCGACGGGGTTCCCGCCTACGAGCAGTACTTC
CASGPDGVPAYEQYF
>NA|NA|TRBV7-2|TRBJ1-1|15
TGTGCCAGCAGCTCCTCGGCCCTCAGGGGAACTGAAGCTTTCTTT
CASSSSALRGTEAFF
>NA|NA|TRBV9|TRBJ2-2|13
TGTGCCAGCAGCCCTGGACCCACCGGGGAGCTGTTTTTT
CASSPGPTGELFF
>NA|NA|TRBV15|TRBJ1-4|13
TGTGCCACCAGCAGAGGACTGGTGGAAAAACTGTTTTTT
CATSRGLVEKLFF
>TRBD1|NA|TRBV5-1|TRBJ2-3|15
TGCGCCAGCAGCTTGGCGGGACAGAGCACAGATACGCAGTATTTT
CASSLAGQSTDTQYF
>NA|NA|TRBV11-2|TRBJ2-7|12
TGTGCCAGCAGATCTCGGGGAGGTGGGCAGTACTTC
CASRSRGGGQYF
>NA|few|TRBV4-1|TRBJ2-5|15
TGCGCCAGCAGCCAAGATCCCGGGGGGCGAGAGACCCAGTACTTC
CASSQDPGGRETQYF
>NA|once|TRBV14|TRBJ2-1|16
TGTGCCAGCAGCCAAGTACCGGACCCCTTGGGCAATGAGCAGTTCTTC
CASSQVPDPLGNEQFF
>NA|medium-sized|TRBV10-1|TRBJ1-2|11
TGCGCCAGCAGTGACGGAAATGGCTACACCTTC
CASSDGNGYTF
>NA|NA|TRBV28|TRBJ1-1|15
TGTGCCAGCAGTTTACCAGGGATACCGAACACTGAAGCTTTCTTT
CASSLPGIPNTEAFF
>TRBD2|NA|TRBV7-9|TRBJ2-7|15
TGTGCCAGCAGCTTAGCAGCGGGGGACTCCTACGAGCAGTACTTC
CASSLAAGDSYEQYF
>NA|NA|TRBV19|TRBJ1-5|16
TGTGCCAGTAGTATACGAGGGGGGCACAACAAATGGCCCCAGCATTTT
CASSIRGGHNKWPQHF
>NA|NA|TRBV29-1|TRBJ2-2|15
TGCAGCGTCCTCCCCGGGGGGCCGGACACCGGGGAGCTGTTTTTT
CSVLPGGPDTGELFF
>NA|once|TRBV4-1|TRBJ1-2|16
TGCGCCAGCAGCCAAGATCCGGGACCGACTAACTATGGCTACACCTTC
CASSQDPGPTNYGYTF
>NA|NA|TRBV10-2|TRBJ2-7|11
TGCGCCAGCAGTGAGGGACTCGAGCAGTACTTC
CASSEGLEQYF
>NA|few|TRBV5-8|TRBJ2-7|13
TGTGCCAGCAGCTTGACGGGTAATGGGGAGCAGTACTTC
CASSLTGNGEQYF
>TRBD1|NA|TRBV2|TRBJ2-1|13
TGTGCCAGCGGGACAGGGCGATACAATGAGCAGTTCTTC
CASGTGRYNEQFF
>TRBD1|few|TRBV19|TRBJ2-3|14
TGTGCCAGTAGCACACAGGGGAGCACAGATACGCAGTATTTT
CASSTQGSTDTQYF
>TRBD2|NA|TRBV7-8|TRBJ2-1|16
TGTGCCAGCAGCCGCATCTGGCGGGGGGTTCCCAATGAGCAGTTCTTC
CASSRIWRGVPNEQFF
>TRBD2|once|TRBV27|TRBJ2-1|16
TGTGCCAGCAGTTTAAGACTAGCGGGAGGGTTCGATGAGCAGTTCTTC
CASSLRLAGGFDEQFF
>NA|NA|TRBV6-5|TRBJ2-1|15
TGTGCCAGCAGAGTCCGGGGGAGCTCCTACAATGAGCAGTTCTTC
CASRVRGSSYNEQFF
>NA|NA|TRBV5-8|TRBJ2-1|15
TGTGCCAGCAGCTTACAGGGGAGGTCCTACAATGAGCAGTTCTTC
CASSLQGRSYNEQFF
>NA|NA|TRBV11-2|TRBJ2-1|12
TGTGCCAGCAGTCAAGGGTTGAATGAGCAGTTCTTC
CASSQGLNEQFF
>NA|NA|TRBV5-1|TRBJ2-1|14
TGCGCCAGCAGCCCGTCGACAGACTACAATGAGCAGTTCTTC
CASSPSTDYNEQFF
>TRBD1|NA|TRBV4-1|TRBJ2-1|16
TGCGCCAGCAGCCCCAGGGGACAGGGGGCGTACAATGAGCAGTTCTTC
CASSPRGQGAYNEQFF
>TRBD1|NA|TRBV7-9|TRBJ2-2|14
TGTGCCAGCAGACATACAGGGGGCACCGGGGAGCTGTTTTTT
CASRHTGGTGELFF
>NA|NA|TRBV4-1|TRBJ1-5|13
TGCGCCAGCAGCCAAGGGGTTGATCAGCCCCAGCATTTT
CASSQGVDQPQHF
>TRBD1|NA|TRBV7-9|TRBJ2-7|16
TGTGCCAGCAGCTTAGCCACCGGTGGGACAGGGGACGAGCAGTACTTC
CASSLATGGTGDEQYF
>NA|few|TRBV19|TRBJ1-1|16
TGTGCCAGTAGTCACGGTGGAAGGGGGGCGAACACTGAAGCTTTCTTT
CASSHGGRGANTEAFF
>TRBD1|few|TRBV5-1|TRBJ1-5|13
TGCGCCAGCAGCGAAGGGGGCTACCAGCCCCAGCATTTT
CASSEGGYQPQHF
>NA|NA|TRBV6-1|TRBJ1-1|14
TGTGCCAGCAGTGAAGTGAGGGCGGGCACTGAAGCTTTCTTT
CASSEVRAGTEAFF
>TRBD2|NA|TRBV5-1|TRBJ2-3|16
TGCGCCAGCAGCTTGGTGGCGGGAGGGGGCACAGATACGCAGTATTTT
CASSLVAGGGTDTQYF
>NA|NA|TRBV5-5|TRBJ1-4|14
TGTGCCAGCAGCCCCGGGGCAATAAATGAAAAACTGTTTTTT
CASSPGAINEKLFF
>TRBD1|NA|TRBV30|TRBJ2-7|12
TGTGCCTCCACGGACAGGGATTACGAGCAGTACTTC
CASTDRDYEQYF
>NA|NA|TRBV5-1|TRBJ1-1|14
TGCGCCAGCAGCTTTCAAGGGGTAGGAACTGAAGCTTTCTTT
CASSFQGVGTEAFF
>NA|NA|TRBV6-1|TRBJ1-5|15
TGTGCCAGCAGTGAATATTTCGTGGGGGGTCAGCCCCAGCATTTT
CASSEYFVGGQPQHF
>TRBD2|NA|TRBV11-2|TRBJ2-1|17
TGTGCCAGCAGCTTAGAAGCTAGCGGGAGGGTAGGGAATGAGCAGTTCTTC
CASSLEASGRVGNEQFF
>NA|NA|TRBV7-2|TRBJ1-5|13
TGTGCCAGCAGCTTAAGACAGAGGCAGCCCCAGCATTTT
CASSLRQRQPQHF
>NA|once|TRBV2|TRBJ2-4|14
TGTGCCAGCGGTTCGGGTACCTACGAAAACATTCAGTACTTC
CASGSGTYENIQYF
>NA|NA|TRBV2|TRBJ2-7|14
TGTGCCAGCAGCGCCGACAGTAGCCTAAACGAGCAGTACTTC
CASSADSSLNEQYF
>TRBD1|few|TRBV7-9|TRBJ1-2|15
TGTGCCAGCCGGCGATACGGGACAGCTAACTATGGCTACACCTTC
CASRRYGTANYGYTF
>TRBD1|once|TRBV28|TRBJ1-5|15
TGTGCCAGCAGTTCCGGACAGGGGGCGGATCAGCCCCAGCATTTT
CASSSGQGADQPQHF
>TRBD1|NA|TRBV2|TRBJ2-7|15
TGTGCCAGCACCCTAGACAGGGGACGGGGAGCGGCGCAGTACTTC
CASTLDRGRGAAQYF